A single sample gave rise to the 27 T cell receptor beta chains below, sequenced in a study of T cell changes during pregnancy in multiple sclerosis. The method was immunoSEQ multiplex PCR; TCRdb's version includes in-frame clones alone and lacks a portion of them. The table records some 80,000 clones, nearly 95% of them present only once. The source was peripheral blood, collected in the second trimester of pregnancy. The receptors derive from a female donor with multiple sclerosis, enrolled in a pregnancy study.

This clone occurred once. The CDR3 DNA reads TGTGCCAGCAGTGGAGGGGGACTAGCGGGAGGAGAGACCCAGTACTTC. Residues: CASSGGGLAGGETQYF. The chain combines TRBV6-1 with TRBJ2-5, with 15 bases fitting TRBD2. Looked up from germline, CDR1 is MNHNS and CDR2 is SASEGT. With V trimmed by 4 bases and J by 4 bases, 4 bases remained unmatched. This CDR3 is 16 amino acids long.

CDR3 region: CASSIGNSKSGANVLTF. DNA for the CDR3: TGTGCCAGTAGTATCGGGAACAGCAAATCTGGGGCCAACGTCCTGACTTTC. The chain links TRBV19 to TRBJ2-6; a weak D match, TRBD2 (5 bases). The V end was cut by 3 bases, the J end by 1 base, with 13 bases between. The V gene's germline CDR1 is LNHDA and CDR2 SQIVND (reference sequence). CDR3 length equals 17 residues.

The genes are TRBV5-6 and TRBJ2-2; D may be TRBD1 (6 bases). Germline lookup yields CDR1 SGHDT and CDR2 YYEEEE. The CDR3 is 16 amino acids. Trimming removed 4 bases at V and 4 bases at J, with 17 bases between. For the CDR3, the DNA is TGTGCCAGCAGCCACAGGGTCGGTTCAGGCACCGGGGAGCTGTTTTTT. It yields the protein CASSHRVGSGTGELFF.

The rearrangement joins TRBV5-1 to TRBJ1-4, with D possibly TRBD1 on 6 matching bases. V gave up 1 base and J gave up 5 bases, with 12 bases separating them. This CDR3 region has 15 residues. Germline V gene lookup returns CDR1 SGHRS and CDR2 YFSETQ. CDR3 nucleotides: TGCGCCAGCAGCTTGTCGGGGGGCGCGAATGAAAAACTGTTTTTT. Its translation: CASSLSGGANEKLFF. Filled out from reference TRBV5-1 and TRBJ1-4, the complete variable domain reads KAGVTQTPRYLIKTRGQQVTLSCSPISGHRSVSWYQQTPGQGLQFLFEYFSETQRNKGNFPGRFSGRQFSNSRSEMNVSTLELGDSALYLCASSLSGGANEKLFFGSGTQLSVL.

V is TRBV2 and J is TRBJ1-5; the match to TRBD1 covers 7 bases. V trimming: 3 bases; J trimming: 6 bases; junction bases outside the gene matches: 5. CDR3 length: 14 amino acids. Germline CDR1 is SNHLY and CDR2 is FYNNEI. CDR3 bases: TGTGCCAGCAGTGACAGGGGGGCGGCTCAGCCCCAGCATTTT. It codes for CASSDRGAAQPQHF. Full variable domain (rest looked up from reference TRBV2 and TRBJ1-5): EPEVTQTPSHQVTQMGQEVILRCVPISNHLYFYWYRQILGQKVEFLVSFYNNEISEKSEIFDDQFSVERPDGSNFTLKIRSTKLEDSAMYFCASSDRGAAQPQHFGDGTRLSIL.

V usage is TRBV7-8 and J usage is TRBJ2-5, with 7 bases lining up with TRBD2. After removal of 1 base from V and 1 base from J, the junction contained 6 bases not matched to a gene. The CDR3 totals 16 residues. Germline lookup yields CDR1 SGHVS and CDR2 FQNEAQ. CDR3 in amino acids: CASSLGLRETQETQYF. CDR3 coding DNA: TGTGCCAGCAGCTTAGGTTTGCGGGAGACCCAAGAGACCCAGTACTTC.

As regards this clone: The junction differs from germline at one of its ends, possibly a read error. The gene calls are TRBV7-2 and TRBJ1-3, with 9 positions matching TRBD1. This CDR3 region has 12 residues. Germline assignment: CDR1 SGHTA and CDR2 FQGNSA. For the CDR3, the DNA is TGTGCCAGCAGCTTAGTACAGGGGGCCTTACATTTT. Its protein product is CASSLVQGALHF.

The chain joins TRBV28 to TRBJ2-7; 7 nucleotides align to TRBD1. The trim removed 6 bases at V and 7 bases at J, leaving 12 bases unmatched. The CDR3 contains 14 residues. Germline assignment: CDR1 MDHEN and CDR2 SYDVKM. The CDR3 DNA sequence: TGTGCCAGCAGCCTGGCCAAGGGGGCAGTGGAGCAGTACTTC. Translation: CASSLAKGAVEQYF.

The chain joins TRBV27 to TRBJ2-1; 8 bases agree with TRBD2. Germline V gene lookup returns CDR1 MNHEY and CDR2 SMNVEV (reference sequence). After removal of 2 bases from V and 4 bases from J, the junction contained 10 bases not matched to a gene. The CDR3 has 17 residues. The CDR3 loop reads CASSLRWLAGTYNEQFF. CDR3 sequence (DNA): TGTGCCAGCAGTTTACGGTGGCTAGCGGGTACTTACAATGAGCAGTTCTTC.

The V and J genes are TRBV11-3 and TRBJ1-4, with D possibly matching TRBD1 (6 bases). The CDR3 runs 13 residues. Germline V gene lookup returns CDR1 SGHNT and CDR2 YENEEA. Trimming left V 0 bases short and J 12 bases short, with 11 bases between. CDR3 sequence reads: CASSLETGRELFF. CDR3 DNA sequence: TGTGCCAGCAGCTTAGAGACAGGACGGGAACTGTTTTTT. The variable domain in full, with the rest retrieved from reference TRBV11-3 and TRBJ1-4, is EAGVVQSPRYKIIEKKQPVAFWCNPISGHNTLYWYLQNLGQGPELLIRYENEEAVDDSQLPKDRFSAERLKGVDSTLKIQPAELGDSAVYLCASSLETGRELFFGSGTQLSVL.

This clone showed up just once. V usage is TRBV27 and J usage is TRBJ1-1, with 10 nucleotides matching TRBD1. The CDR3 has 15 amino acids. Germline V gives CDR1 MNHEY, CDR2 SMNVEV (reference sequence). The V and J ends lost 6 bases and 5 bases, in that order; junction bases with no gene match: 9. CDR3 nucleotides: TGTGCCAGCAGCTACCGACAGGGGGCCAGAACTGAAGCTTTCTTT. Translating gives CASSYRQGARTEAFF.

The V call is TRBV28, the J call TRBJ2-7; possible D gene TRBD2, 7 bases. Germline loops: CDR1 MDHEN, CDR2 SYDVKM. Trimming removed 3 bases from V and 5 bases from J, with 17 bases in between. CDR3 length: 15 amino acids. CDR3 bases: TGTGCCAGCAGTTTCGGTCCACGGGGGGCCGACGAGCAGTACTTC. This gives the protein CASSFGPRGADEQYF. The full variable domain, rest sourced from reference TRBV28 and TRBJ2-7, is DVKVTQSSRYLVKRTGEKVFLECVQDMDHENMFWYRQDPGLGLRLIYFSYDVKMKEKGDIPEGYSVSREKKERFSLILESASTNQTSMYLCASSFGPRGADEQYFGPGTRLTVT.

The chain carries TRBV5-6 and TRBJ2-3, with TRBD1 identical over 9 bases. Germline trimming cut 7 bases from V and 6 bases from J; bases unmatched to any gene: 6. CDR3 length equals 13 residues. Germline loops: CDR1 SGHDT, CDR2 YYEEEE. The CDR3 is CASCRDRVDTQYF. The CDR3 region has the DNA TGTGCCAGCTGCCGGGACAGGGTGGATACGCAGTATTTT.

V gene TRBV19 combines with J gene TRBJ1-4; a possible D gene is TRBD1 (5 bases). Germline V CDR1 and CDR2: LNHDA, SQIVND (reference sequence). There are 15 residues in the CDR3. Trimming stripped 8 bases from V and 5 bases from J, with 18 bases between. The CDR3 region is CASGGGQGANEKLFF. In nucleotides, the CDR3 is TGTGCCAGTGGGGGGGGTCAAGGGGCCAATGAAAAACTGTTTTTT.

This clone was found once. CDR3 sequence reads: CACRQGANTEAFF. Here the CDR3 DNA reads TGTGCCTGTAGACAGGGGGCGAACACTGAAGCTTTCTTT. The rearrangement links TRBV30 to TRBJ1-1; 10 bases match TRBD1. CDR1 and CDR2 from the germline V gene are GTSNPN and SVGIG (reference sequence). V dropped 6 bases and J dropped 1; count of bases not matched to a gene: 2. This CDR3 region has 13 residues.

The table lists this clone with a count of one. The V call is TRBV19, the J call TRBJ1-5; 9 bases are a match to TRBD1. The CDR3 loop spans 15 amino acids. V dropped 4 bases and J dropped 0; count of bases not matched to a gene: 1. Germline V lookup: CDR1 LNHDA, CDR2 SQIVND (reference sequence). CDR3 loop: CASSTGQGSNQPQHF. DNA for the CDR3: TGTGCCAGTAGTACGGGACAGGGTAGCAATCAGCCCCAGCATTTT. The complete variable domain, with remaining parts taken from reference TRBV19 and TRBJ1-5, reads DGGITQSPKYLFRKEGQNVTLSCEQNLNHDAMYWYRQDPGQGLRLIYYSQIVNDFQKGDIAEGYSVSREKKESFPLTVTSAQKNPTAFYLCASSTGQGSNQPQHFGDGTRLSIL.

This chain uses TRBV5-1 with TRBJ1-1; maybe TRBD1 (5 bases). This CDR3 contains 13 residues. Between the trimmed V and J ends, which lost 5 bases and 3 bases, there was a span of 11 bases. Looked up from germline, CDR1 is SGHRS and CDR2 is YFSETQ. CDR3 region: CASRTEAYTEAFF. CDR3 in DNA: TGCGCCAGCAGGACAGAGGCATACACTGAAGCTTTCTTT. Full variable domain (remainder filled in from reference TRBV5-1 and TRBJ1-1): KAGVTQTPRYLIKTRGQQVTLSCSPISGHRSVSWYQQTPGQGLQFLFEYFSETQRNKGNFPGRFSGRQFSNSRSEMNVSTLELGDSALYLCASRTEAYTEAFFGQGTRLTVV.

CDR3 sequence reads: CASSTGDRAYEQYF. DNA of the CDR3: TGTGCCAGCAGTACGGGGGACAGGGCCTACGAGCAGTACTTC. The rearrangement links TRBV6-1 to TRBJ2-7; TRBD1 agrees at 9 bases. The CDR3 totals 14 residues. CDR1 and CDR2 (germline): MNHNS, SASEGT. Germline trimming cut 5 bases from V and 2 bases from J; bases unmatched to any gene: 4.

The V and J genes are TRBV29-1 and TRBJ2-3, with 7 positions matching TRBD2. The length of the CDR3 is 13 residues. V shed 6 bases and J 7 bases; nucleotides not matched to a gene: 10. Germline V lookup: CDR1 SQVTM, CDR2 ANQGSEA. The CDR3 spells CSVLLGTNYTQYF. The CDR3 DNA reads TGCAGCGTCCTCCTGGGGACTAATTATACGCAGTATTTT.

The V and J genes are TRBV6-1 and TRBJ2-7, with TRBD1 matching over 8 bases. V shed 10 bases and J 2 bases; nucleotides not matched to a gene: 4. CDR1 is MNHNS and CDR2 is SASEGT in the germline V gene. The length of the CDR3 is 12 residues. CDR3 amino acids: CAIDRGTYEQYF. CDR3 sequence (DNA): TGTGCCATCGACAGGGGAACCTACGAGCAGTACTTC.

The chain couples TRBV5-5 to TRBJ2-1; 9 nucleotides agree with TRBD1. V gave up 1 base and J gave up 8 bases; unmatched junction bases: 7. Germline CDR1 is SGHKS and CDR2 is YYEKEE (reference sequence). The CDR3 totals 15 residues. The CDR3 region is CASSLTGGAGYEQFF. CDR3 nucleotides: TGTGCCAGCAGCTTGACAGGGGGCGCAGGCTATGAGCAGTTCTTC. The full variable domain, rest sourced from reference TRBV5-5 and TRBJ2-1, is DAGVTQSPTHLIKTRGQQVTLRCSPISGHKSVSWYQQVLGQGPQFIFQYYEKEERGRGNFPDRFSARQFPNYSSELNVNALLLGDSALYLCASSLTGGAGYEQFFGPGTRLTVL.

The count of this clone is one. This chain uses TRBV6-1 with TRBJ2-1, with TRBD2 as a possible D gene (7 bases). V was pared by 6 bases and J by 7 bases, with 19 bases between. CDR3 length equals 15 residues. The germline V gene encodes CDR1 MNHNS and CDR2 SASEGT. The CDR3 DNA sequence: TGTGCCAGCAGCCTCCATCAAGCGGGACAAAATGAGCAGTTCTTC. This sequence encodes CASSLHQAGQNEQFF.

This rearrangement joins TRBV5-1 to TRBJ2-5; a weak D match, TRBD1 (5 bases). The J call may be faulty, since TRBJ2-7 better matches the DNA end. The germline V gene encodes CDR1 SGHRS and CDR2 YFSETQ. This CDR3 region has 15 residues. The CDR3 DNA follows: TGCGCCAGCAGCCCTACACAAGGCAGGGCTTACGAGCAGTACTTC. Translated: CASSPTQGRAYEQYF.

CDR3 protein: CASSPELAGHTYEQYF. For the CDR3, the DNA is TGTGCCAGCAGCCCAGAACTAGCGGGCCATACCTACGAGCAGTACTTC. The V call is TRBV11-2, the J call TRBJ2-7; 9 bases are shared with TRBD2. Germline values: CDR1 SGHAT, CDR2 FQNNGV. The V gene end was trimmed by 5 bases and the J gene end by 2 bases; junction bases not matched to a gene: 10. The CDR3 covers 16 residues.

This chain connects TRBV10-3 to TRBJ1-1; unclear D gene. Trimming pared 2 bases from V and 5 bases from J, leaving 12 bases between. CDR3 length equals 14 residues. CDR1 and CDR2 (germline): ENHRY, SYGVKD. DNA of the CDR3: TGTGCCATCAGTGAGCGGGATACCCGGACTGAAGCTTTCTTT. Amino acid sequence: CAISERDTRTEAFF.

This chain uses TRBV19 with TRBJ1-2; tentative D call: TRBD1 (6 bases). V lost 11 bases, J lost 6 bases, and 22 bases lay in between. CDR3 length: 14 amino acids. Per germline, CDR1 LNHDA and CDR2 SQIVND (reference sequence). The CDR3 DNA sequence: TGTGCCTCCGGGGCACGAACAGGGCTGAATGGCTACACCTTC. Protein: CASGARTGLNGYTF.

This rearrangement joins TRBV30 to TRBJ1-2; D remains unclear. The germline gives CDR1 GTSNPN, CDR2 SVGIG (reference sequence). This CDR3 is 11 amino acids long. V lost 2 bases to trimming and J lost 6 bases, with 7 bases between them. The CDR3 spells CAWSPGDGYTF. As DNA, the CDR3 is TGTGCCTGGAGTCCCGGAGATGGCTACACCTTC.